This note documents a single T cell receptor (beta chain) sequence. Which antigen it targets is not known. Base qualities are missing; no much larger clone stands one base away. This entry comes from a study of T cells in tumors and immune-related adverse events listed by TCRdb under 2021. In light of the paper, this sample's treatment or condition label describes: nivolumab (PD-1 blockade) given before sampling. The DNeasy Blood and Tissue Kit was used to extract DNA from formalin-fixed paraffin-embedded specimens. V is pruned by 1 base and J by 1 base, leaving 9 bases of the junction without a gene match. Sequences PRHDT (CDR1) and FYEKMQ (CDR2) are obtained from the germline V gene (reference sequence). The CDR3 sequence holds 17 residues, the cysteine and phenylalanine included. The only DNA kept is the CDR3, 51 bases in frame from the first base. The TCR beta locus was amplified and sequenced using the immunoSEQ assay, from which bulk TCR Vbeta CDR3 data were obtained. The authors processed their data as follows. CDR3s were excluded if they were non-productive, were shorter than 7 amino acids, or did not start with C or end with F/W. Analysis was restricted to specimens with at least 1000 reads, and each clonotype was defined at the amino acid level. Clonality was computed as 1 minus Pielou's evenness. To equalize library sizes, abundance-weighted random subsampling with replacement was performed 100 times so that 95% confidence intervals could be reported. Repertoire overlap was quantified with the Morisita overlap index, and the top 40 clones per specimen were checked for overlap with the irAE. TCRdb retrieved this table from immuneACCESS and kept in-frame rearrangements only. Not all clones are present; in checked studies, unresolved V genes account for under half, and no reason is known for the remainder. V, J and clone size derive from that table, while D and trimming were established from the DNA sequence. The sample table contains some 2,500 clones; only one count was recorded for about four fifths of them. About 6.5% of the sample is taken by the ten largest.

This TCR was recovered from a female donor with metastatic renal cell carcinoma. The sequenced sample was tumor tissue, obtained from a patient treated with anti-PD-1 therapy. The V and J segments used are TRBV13 and TRBJ2-7; 8 bases in between match TRBD1. The DNA reads as follows: TGTGCCAGCAGCTTAGCCCCTTCCGGGACAGGATCCTACGAGCAGTACTTC. The resulting protein is CASSLAPSGTGSYEQYF.